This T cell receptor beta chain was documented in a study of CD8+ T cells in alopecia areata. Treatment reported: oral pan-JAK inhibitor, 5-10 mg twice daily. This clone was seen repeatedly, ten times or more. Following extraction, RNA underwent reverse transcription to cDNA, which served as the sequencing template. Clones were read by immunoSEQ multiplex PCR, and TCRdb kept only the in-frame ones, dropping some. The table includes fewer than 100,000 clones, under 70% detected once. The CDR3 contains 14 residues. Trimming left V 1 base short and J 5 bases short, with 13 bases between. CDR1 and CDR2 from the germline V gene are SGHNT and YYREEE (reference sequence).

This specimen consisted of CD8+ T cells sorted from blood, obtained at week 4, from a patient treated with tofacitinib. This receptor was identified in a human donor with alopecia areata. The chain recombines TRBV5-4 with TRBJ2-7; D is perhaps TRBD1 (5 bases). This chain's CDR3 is CASSLQGRVHEQYF. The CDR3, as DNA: TGTGCCAGCAGCTTGCAGGGCAGGGTCCACGAGCAGTACTTC.